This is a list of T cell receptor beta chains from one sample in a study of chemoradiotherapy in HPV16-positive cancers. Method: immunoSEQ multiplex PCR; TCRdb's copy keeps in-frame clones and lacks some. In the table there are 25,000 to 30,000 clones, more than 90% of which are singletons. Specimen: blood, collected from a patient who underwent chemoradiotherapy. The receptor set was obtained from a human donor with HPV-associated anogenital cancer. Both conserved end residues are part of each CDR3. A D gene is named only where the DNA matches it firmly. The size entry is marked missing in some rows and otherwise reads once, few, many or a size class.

TGTGCCACCAGCATACCGGGACAGGGTCGAGAAAAACTGTTTTTT | CATSIPGQGREKLFF | TRBJ1-4 | TRBV15 | TRBD1 | -
TGTGCTAGTGGGACTAGCGGGGGCGAAGAGACCCAGTACTTC | CASGTSGGEETQYF | TRBJ2-5 | TRBV12-5 | TRBD2 | -
TGTGCCAGCAGCCAATCGGGAGGGTTTAACACTGAAGCTTTCTTT | CASSQSGGFNTEAFF | TRBJ1-1 | TRBV16 | - | once
TGTGCCAGCAGTCTCGGCGGGGGCTATGGCTACACCTTC | CASSLGGGYGYTF | TRBJ1-2 | TRBV6-5 | - | once
TGCAGCGTTTCGGGTCAGGCCCACGAGCAGTACTTC | CSVSGQAHEQYF | TRBJ2-7 | TRBV29-1 | - | -
TGTGCCAGCAGCGACTGGTCGTTAGAGCAGTTCTTC | CASSDWSLEQFF | TRBJ2-1 | TRBV7-9 | - | -
TGTGCCAGCAGCTCAGTAGCGGGTCGATCCTACGAGCAGTACTTC | CASSSVAGRSYEQYF | TRBJ2-7 | TRBV7-8 | TRBD2 | once
TGCGCCAGCAGCCCAACGACAGGGCGAGCTCTAGGCTCCTACAATGAGCAGTTCTTC | CASSPTTGRALGSYNEQFF | TRBJ2-1 | TRBV4-1 | TRBD1 | -
TGTGCCAGCTCACCACCGGGGGGGCGAGAGACCCAGTACTTC | CASSPPGGRETQYF | TRBJ2-5 | TRBV18 | - | -
TGTGCCAGCAGGGAGAGGCGGGACGGAACATATGGCTACACCTTC | CASRERRDGTYGYTF | TRBJ1-2 | TRBV2 | - | -
TGTGCCAGCAGCGTAGGGGATGATATAGGGGGCTACACCTTC | CASSVGDDIGGYTF | TRBJ1-2 | TRBV9 | - | -
TGTGCCAGCAGCTCCCGGGGTAGCGGGGAAGAGACCCAGTACTTC | CASSSRGSGEETQYF | TRBJ2-5 | TRBV27 | TRBD2 | -
TGTGCCAGCACCGTACCGGGAACCGAGACCTACGAGCAGTACTTC | CASTVPGTETYEQYF | TRBJ2-7 | TRBV2 | - | -
TGTGCCAGCAGCCTCAACACTGAAGCTTTCTTT | CASSLNTEAFF | TRBJ1-1 | TRBV7-2 | - | -
TGTGCCAGCAGTCCTTGGGACCTCTACAATGAGCAGTTCTTC | CASSPWDLYNEQFF | TRBJ2-1 | TRBV27 | - | -
TGTGCCAGCAGCTTGGGACTAGCGGGAGCCACAGATACGCAGTATTTT | CASSLGLAGATDTQYF | TRBJ2-3 | TRBV5-4 | TRBD2 | -
TGTGCCAGCAGCGAGGGACAGGTCGAGCAGTTCTTC | CASSEGQVEQFF | TRBJ2-1 | TRBV7-8 | TRBD1 | -
TGTGCCAGCGGGTGGTCTAGCGGCTACAATGAGCAGTTCTTC | CASGWSSGYNEQFF | TRBJ2-1 | TRBV28 | TRBD2 | -
TGTGCCAGCAGCCCCAGGGACACCCAAAACTATGGCTACACCTTC | CASSPRDTQNYGYTF | TRBJ1-2 | TRBV7-9 | - | -
TGCGCCAGCAGCCCTGACCGAACCTACGAGCAGTACTTC | CASSPDRTYEQYF | TRBJ2-7 | TRBV5-1 | - | -
TGTGCCAGCAGTGAAAGGCGAAGGGGGGAGCAGCCCCAGCATTTT | CASSERRRGEQPQHF | TRBJ1-5 | TRBV6-1 | - | -
TGTGCCAGCAACGGACACTTGAACACTGAAGCTTTCTTT | CASNGHLNTEAFF | TRBJ1-1 | TRBV27 | - | -
TGTGCCAGCAGTTCACCGGGACAGGGGAGGGATACGCAGTATTTT | CASSSPGQGRDTQYF | TRBJ2-3 | TRBV28 | TRBD1 | -
TGCGCCAGCAGTGAGTCGCCGGGAGCTCAAGAGACCCAGTACTTC | CASSESPGAQETQYF | TRBJ2-5 | TRBV10-1 | - | -
TGTGCCAGCAGTTACTCGACTAAGGAGCAGTACTTC | CASSYSTKEQYF | TRBJ2-7 | TRBV6-5 | - | -
TGTGCCAGCAGCGGAACAGGAGATACGCAGTATTTT | CASSGTGDTQYF | TRBJ2-3 | TRBV7-9 | - | -
TGTGCCAGAAGCGCCACGAGGGACAGGGGGCTCGGGAACACTGAAGCTTTCTTT | CARSATRDRGLGNTEAFF | TRBJ1-1 | TRBV5-3 | TRBD1 | -
TGTGCCAGCAGTTCGACTAGCGGGGCATCCTACGAGCAGTACTTC | CASSSTSGASYEQYF | TRBJ2-7 | TRBV6-6 | TRBD2 | -
TGTGCCAGCAAAGACAGATTGAACACTGAAGCTTTCTTT | CASKDRLNTEAFF | TRBJ1-1 | TRBV28 | - | -
TGTGCCAGCTCCCTTAACAGGGACACTGAAGCTTTCTTT | CASSLNRDTEAFF | TRBJ1-1 | TRBV18 | - | -
TGTGCCAGCAGTTTAACCAGGGGGCTGTTAAATGAGCAGTTCTTC | CASSLTRGLLNEQFF | TRBJ2-1 | TRBV27 | TRBD1 | few
TGTGCCAGCAGTGCCCCGGGGGGAGGGGGCACCGGGGAGCTGTTTTTT | CASSAPGGGGTGELFF | TRBJ2-2 | TRBV28 | - | -
TGTGCCAGCAGCTCGACAACTACGGGCAGCTTGGGCTACACCTTC | CASSSTTTGSLGYTF | TRBJ1-2 | TRBV7-8 | - | -